This T cell receptor beta chain was found in a study of cytomegalovirus exposure and HLA in healthy donors. About the study: There were around 390 genotyped donors. Of these, 75% to 90% fell in the genetic ancestry cluster associated with self-reported Caucasian donors.

13 Jbeta primers and 60 Vbeta primers were used for the PCR. Libraries were prepared by immunoSEQ multiplex PCR; TCRdb keeps only in-frame clonotypes and omits some of them. The sample has over 150,000 clones; over 65% are singletons. Findings and caveats of the study: TCR association rates varied by HLA locus in a later analysis, with DRB1 highest and HLA-C lowest. In vitro data verified three CMV-associated chains as specific for CMV antigens. Presence/absence analyses assumed roughly uniform sequencing depth across donors, which may not hold.

Looked up from germline, CDR1 is MGHRA and CDR2 is YSYEKL. This CDR3 has 16 amino acids. V lost 3 bases and J 2 bases, leaving 13 bases between the germline ends. About this clone: Its matching antigen is unknown.

The chain joins TRBV4-1 to TRBJ1-4; D might be TRBD1 (6 bases). The sequenced sample was PBMCs. The TCR originated in a woman between 40 and 50 years old in good health and CMV-seropositive. The CDR3, as DNA: TGCGCCAGCAGCCATGCTACAGGGACGACTAATGAAAAACTGTTTTTT. Its protein product is CASSHATGTTNEKLFF.